A single sample gave rise to the 20 T cell receptor beta chains below, sequenced in a study of blood T cell repertoires in COVID-19. Data came from immunoSEQ multiplex PCR; TCRdb stores just in-frame clones and leaves some out. The repertoire holds about 27,000 clones, with more than 85% as singletons. Sequencing input: peripheral blood. The origin of the receptors is a human donor with active COVID-19. The donor label of this sample is uncertain.

The rearrangement joins TRBV18 to TRBJ2-1, with TRBD2 matching 14 bases. The CDR3 extends over 18 amino acids. With V trimmed by 3 bases and J by 2 bases, 6 bases remained unmatched. The germline V gene encodes CDR1 KGHSH and CDR2 LQKENI. CDR3 loop: CASSPRLAGGFAYNEQFF. The CDR3 DNA follows: TGTGCCAGCTCACCTCGACTAGCGGGGGGGTTCGCCTACAATGAGCAGTTCTTC.

The CDR3 region is CASSIIPLTSGTDTQYF. As DNA, the CDR3 is TGTGCCAGTAGTATAATACCCTTGACTAGCGGCACAGATACGCAGTATTTT. The V and J genes are TRBV19 and TRBJ2-3, with TRBD2 identical over 8 bases. The CDR3 has 17 amino acids. Germline CDR1 is LNHDA and CDR2 is SQIVND (reference sequence). The ends lost 2 bases at V and 1 base at J; junction bases unmatched: 8.

The V gene is TRBV5-6, the J gene TRBJ2-3; no clear D. The CDR3 totals 16 residues. CDR1 and CDR2 (germline): SGHDT, YYEEEE. The V gene lost 0 bases and the J gene lost 2 bases, with 13 bases spanning the gap. As DNA, the CDR3 is TGTGCCAGCAGCTTGGCTCGTACAGTTAACACAGATACGCAGTATTTT. It is translated as CASSLARTVNTDTQYF.

The sample holds a few counts of this clone. V and J are TRBV6-5 and TRBJ2-7; D uncertain. This CDR3 contains 11 residues. The V and J ends lost 8 bases and 5 bases respectively, with 10 bases between them. From germline, CDR1 is MNHEY and CDR2 SVGAGI. This CDR3 reads CASGLFDEQYF. CDR3 nucleotide sequence: TGTGCCAGCGGCTTATTTGACGAGCAGTACTTC.

This chain links TRBV7-9 with TRBJ2-1; a weak D match, TRBD2 (5 bases). The CDR3 covers 16 residues. V lost 4 bases to trimming and J lost 0 bases, with 13 bases between them. Germline values: CDR1 SEHNR, CDR2 FQNEAQ (reference sequence). Here the CDR3 reads CASSSQSGSSYNEQFF. For the CDR3, the DNA is TGTGCCAGCAGCTCACAGTCGGGGAGCTCCTACAATGAGCAGTTCTTC.

V and J are TRBV23-1 and TRBJ2-5; TRBD1 matches at 8 bases. TRBV23-1 is labeled an ORF, and its function is uncertain. The ends lost 2 bases at V and 5 bases at J; junction bases unmatched: 7. CDR3 length: 15 residues. The CDR3 bases are TGCGCCAGCAGTCAACAGGGGGCTAGGGTGGAGACCCAGTACTTC. It is translated as CASSQQGARVETQYF.

This sequence joins TRBV6-1 and TRBJ2-1; a weak D match, TRBD2 (6 bases). CDR3 size: 15 residues. V shed 0 bases and J shed 8 bases, with 14 bases lying between them. CDR1 and CDR2 (germline): MNHNS, SASEGT. CDR3 sequence reads: CASSEALTREYEQFF. Here the CDR3 DNA reads TGTGCCAGCAGTGAAGCATTGACTAGGGAGTATGAGCAGTTCTTC.

The chain combines TRBV7-9 with TRBJ2-6; 7 bases match TRBD1. V trimming: 1 base; J trimming: 3 bases; junction bases outside the gene matches: 6. The CDR3 has 17 amino acids. CDR1 and CDR2 from the germline V gene are SEHNR and FQNEAQ (reference sequence). The chain's CDR3 is CASSLGQGRRGANVLTF. DNA of the CDR3: TGTGCCAGCAGCTTAGGACAGGGCCGACGTGGGGCCAACGTCCTGACTTTC.

V gene TRBV24-1 combines with J gene TRBJ2-5, with a tentative D call TRBD1 (5 bases). Trimming stripped 1 base from V and 4 bases from J, with 9 bases between. Germline values: CDR1 KGHDR, CDR2 SFDVKD. CDR3 length: 14 residues. The CDR3 DNA is TGTGCCACCAGTGATTTTTCAGGGCTAGAGACCCAGTACTTC. It encodes CATSDFSGLETQYF.

The V gene is TRBV13, the J gene TRBJ2-7, with a weak D call TRBD1 (6 bases). The CDR3 covers 14 residues. The ends were cut back, 5 bases at V and 1 base at J, with 12 bases in the middle. Germline CDR1 reads PRHDT; CDR2 reads FYEKMQ (reference sequence). The CDR3: CASSQTGQSYEQYF. As DNA, the CDR3 is TGTGCCAGCAGCCAAACGGGACAATCCTACGAGCAGTACTTC.

The chain uses TRBV7-2 and TRBJ2-7, with a weak D call TRBD1 (5 bases). The V gene lost 1 base and the J gene lost 11 bases, with 21 bases spanning the gap. CDR3 length equals 15 residues. Germline-derived CDR1 and CDR2 are SGHTA and FQGNSA. CDR3 sequence: CASSLEGMGRNVKYF. The CDR3 DNA reads as TGTGCCAGCAGCTTAGAGGGAATGGGGCGAAATGTGAAGTACTTC.

The V and J genes are TRBV7-3 and TRBJ2-3, with a possible D match to TRBD2 (5 bases). Germline assignment: CDR1 SGHTA and CDR2 FQGTGA. This CDR3 has 13 amino acids. The V end was cut by 5 bases, the J end by 7 bases, with 13 bases between. CDR3 amino acids: CASSPWELNTQYF. Written as DNA, the CDR3 is TGTGCCAGCAGCCCCTGGGAGTTAAATACGCAGTATTTT.

The chain joins TRBV27 to TRBJ2-7, with 8 bases that match TRBD1. The V gene end was trimmed by 5 bases and the J gene end by 5 bases; junction bases not matched to a gene: 8. The germline CDR1 and CDR2 sequences are MNHEY and SMNVEV (reference sequence). This CDR3 contains 14 residues. As DNA, the CDR3 is TGTGCCAGCAGTCTCCGGGACAGGCCCCACGAGCAGTACTTC. Translating it yields CASSLRDRPHEQYF.

This sequence joins TRBV5-1 and TRBJ1-4; TRBD1 matches at 7 bases. After removal of 2 bases from V and 5 bases from J, the junction contained 6 bases not matched to a gene. From germline, CDR1 is SGHRS and CDR2 YFSETQ. CDR3 length: 15 residues. The CDR3 sequence is CASSFRQGKNEKLFF. The CDR3, as DNA: TGCGCCAGCAGCTTTCGACAGGGTAAAAATGAAAAACTGTTTTTT.

This clone was counted a few times. The chain uses TRBV4-1 and TRBJ2-7; D is unclear. Germline lookup yields CDR1 MGHRA and CDR2 YSYEKL. The CDR3 totals 13 residues. Trimming cost V 1 base and J 0 bases, with 4 bases left between them. DNA of the CDR3: TGCGCCAGCAGCCAAGTGAGCTCCTACGAGCAGTACTTC. This translates into CASSQVSSYEQYF.

V gene TRBV7-9 combines with J gene TRBJ2-2; possible D gene TRBD1, 6 bases. This CDR3 spans 16 amino acids. Germline-derived CDR1 and CDR2 are SEHNR and FQNEAQ (reference sequence). V lost 3 bases and J 5 bases, leaving 16 bases between the germline ends. The CDR3 region is CASSFSLGARTGELFF. For the CDR3, the DNA is TGTGCCAGCAGCTTCTCTTTGGGGGCAAGGACCGGGGAGCTGTTTTTT.

For the CDR3, the DNA is TGTGCCAGCAGCACCCGACTAAGCGGGGGGCCTAACACCGGGGAGCTGTTTTTT. Translating it yields CASSTRLSGGPNTGELFF. The genes are TRBV9 and TRBJ2-2; 9 nucleotides align to TRBD2. The junction had 12 bases not matched to a gene; V was cut back by 4 bases and J by 2 bases. Germline V lookup: CDR1 SGDLS, CDR2 YYNGEE. The CDR3 runs 18 residues.

The gene calls are TRBV30 and TRBJ2-6; no firm D call. Germline CDR1 GTSNPN, CDR2 SVGIG (reference sequence). V was pared by 0 bases and J by 2 bases, with 11 bases between. The CDR3 contains 16 residues. The CDR3 here is CAWSVITHTGANVLTF. CDR3 sequence (DNA): TGTGCCTGGAGTGTTATCACTCATACTGGGGCCAACGTCCTGACTTTC. The whole variable domain, remainder taken from reference TRBV30 and TRBJ2-6, is SQTIHQWPATLVQPVGSPLSLECTVEGTSNPNLYWYRQAAGRGLQLLFYSVGIGQISSEVPQNLSASRPQDRQFILSSKKLLLSDSGFYLCAWSVITHTGANVLTFGAGSRLTVL.

The chain combines TRBV7-3 with TRBJ2-1, with 11 bases lining up with TRBD2. After removal of 5 bases from V and 9 bases from J, the junction contained 6 bases not matched to a gene. The CDR3 contains 14 residues. Germline assignment: CDR1 SGHTA and CDR2 FQGTGA. Here the CDR3 reads CASSLTSGKGEQFF. Written as DNA, the CDR3 is TGTGCCAGCAGCCTGACTAGCGGGAAGGGTGAGCAGTTCTTC.

This clone was recorded only once. The chain recombines TRBV28 with TRBJ2-7, with 8 bases identical to TRBD1. J lost 4 bases, V lost 6 bases, and 8 bases had no gene match. CDR1 is MDHEN and CDR2 is SYDVKM in the germline V gene. The CDR3 is made up of 14 amino acids. CDR3 sequence reads: CASSGQGLRYEQYF. The CDR3 nucleotides read TGTGCCAGCAGCGGACAGGGACTTCGGTACGAGCAGTACTTC.